What follows describes a single TCR beta chain. This sample stems from a study of T cells after posttransplantation cyclophosphamide. Methotrexate plus calcineurin inhibitor accompanied controls' myeloablative marrow transplants; sampling was 1 year later. CDR3 length equals 15 residues. Looked up from germline, CDR1 is MDHEN and CDR2 is SYDVKM. V gave up 6 bases and J gave up 12 bases; unmatched junction bases: 12. Sequenced by immunoSEQ multiplex PCR; TCRdb stores in-frame clones only, minus some. The sample yields over 20,000 clones, 70% to 90% seen once. This sequence joins TRBV28 and TRBJ2-1; TRBD1 matches 12 bases. Sequencing was performed on PBMCs, taken approximately 360 days after allogeneic stem cell transplant with calcineurin inhibitor and methotrexate. The source is a female patient in her thirties or forties who received an allogeneic stem cell transplant from an unrelated donor, was CMV-positive, and had acute and chronic GVHD. Some T cells may have come from the graft donor. CDR3 residues: CASRNPGQGARGQFF. In DNA form, the CDR3 reads TGTGCCAGCAGAAACCCGGGACAGGGGGCCAGAGGGCAGTTCTTC.